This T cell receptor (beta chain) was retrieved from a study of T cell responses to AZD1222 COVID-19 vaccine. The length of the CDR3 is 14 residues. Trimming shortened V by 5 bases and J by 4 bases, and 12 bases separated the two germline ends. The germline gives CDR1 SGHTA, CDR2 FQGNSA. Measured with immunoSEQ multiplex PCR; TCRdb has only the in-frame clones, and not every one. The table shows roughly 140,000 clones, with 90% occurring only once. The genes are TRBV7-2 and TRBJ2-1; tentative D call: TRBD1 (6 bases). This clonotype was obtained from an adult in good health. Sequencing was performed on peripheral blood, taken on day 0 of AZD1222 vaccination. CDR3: CASSLDRIYNEQFF. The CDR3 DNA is TGTGCCAGCAGCCTAGACAGGATATACAATGAGCAGTTCTTC.